The 23 T cell receptor beta chains below all came from one sample that was sequenced in a study of blood T cell repertoires in COVID-19. Assay used: immunoSEQ multiplex PCR; TCRdb lists only in-frame clones, some missing. This table holds about 180,000 clones, about four fifths found once. The sample comprised peripheral blood. The origin of the receptors is a woman aged 70-85 years with acute or convalescent COVID-19.

CDR3 nucleotide sequence: TGCGCCAGCAGCCAAGATCTACGACTAGCGGGGGAGACCGGGGAGCTGTTTTTT. Amino acid sequence: CASSQDLRLAGETGELFF. The V and J genes are TRBV4-3 and TRBJ2-2, with 12 bases fitting TRBD2. The germline gives CDR1 LGHNA, CDR2 YSLEER. There are 18 residues in the CDR3. Trimming took 0 bases from V and 5 from J; bases not matched to a gene: 7.

The rearrangement joins TRBV6-2 or TRBV6-3 to TRBJ2-5; 9 positions match TRBD1. Per the germline V gene, CDR1 is MNHEY and CDR2 is SVGEGT. CDR3 length equals 14 residues. V trimming: 6 bases; J trimming: 5 bases; junction bases outside the gene matches: 7. The CDR3 coding sequence is TGTGCCAGCAGCGAACAGGGGGCTTGGGAGACCCAGTACTTC. This sequence encodes CASSEQGAWETQYF.

The DNA for the CDR3 is TGTGCCAGCTCACCCCGGACAGACATGAACACTGAAGCTTTCTTT. Its protein is CASSPRTDMNTEAFF. V usage is TRBV18 and J usage is TRBJ1-1; perhaps TRBD1 as D (6 bases). The V end lost 3 bases, the J end lost 0 bases, and 11 bases lay between the germline ends. The CDR3 length is 15 residues. The germline V gene has CDR1 KGHSH and CDR2 LQKENI.

The chain uses TRBV3-1 (or the pseudogene TRBV3-2) and TRBJ2-2, with 9 positions matching TRBD2. CDR3 size: 18 residues. Germline V gene sequence: CDR1 LGHDT, CDR2 YNNKEL (reference sequence). Germline trimming cut 0 bases from V and 3 bases from J; bases unmatched to any gene: 8. The CDR3 sequence is CASSQEGLAGGDTGELFF. The CDR3, as DNA: TGTGCCAGCAGCCAAGAGGGGTTGGCGGGAGGGGACACCGGGGAGCTGTTTTTT.

This clone has a handful of counts. The rearrangement uses TRBV4-2 and TRBJ2-7, with 10 nucleotides matching TRBD2. CDR3 size: 14 residues. V shed 6 bases and J 4 bases; nucleotides not matched to a gene: 6. Per the germline V gene, CDR1 is LGHNA and CDR2 is YNFKEQ. CDR3: CASRAAGGRYEQYF. The CDR3 region has the DNA TGTGCCAGCAGGGCAGCGGGGGGGCGGTACGAGCAGTACTTC.

This clone was counted a few times. This chain uses TRBV15 with TRBJ2-3; 7 bases are shared with TRBD2. Germline lookup yields CDR1 LNHNV and CDR2 YYDKDF (reference sequence). The V gene end was trimmed by 0 bases and the J gene end by 4 bases; junction bases not matched to a gene: 4. The CDR3 consists of 15 residues. The DNA of the CDR3 is TGTGCCACCAGCAGAGATGGCGGGAGAGCAGATACGCAGTATTTT. Translating it yields CATSRDGGRADTQYF.

This clone was picked up one time. The rearrangement joins TRBV11-3 to TRBJ2-2; 7 bases align to TRBD1. V dropped 1 base and J dropped 3; count of bases not matched to a gene: 8. Germline-derived CDR1 and CDR2 are SGHNT and YENEEA. The CDR3 loop spans 17 amino acids. The CDR3 protein is CASSLASGTAYTGELFF. The CDR3 DNA sequence: TGTGCCAGCAGCTTAGCCTCCGGGACAGCGTACACCGGGGAGCTGTTTTTT.

J is TRBJ2-3 and V is TRBV29-1; 9 bases are shared with TRBD2. The CDR3 covers 14 residues. With 8 bases clipped from V and 4 bases from J, the junction kept 10 bases outside the gene matches. Germline V lookup: CDR1 SQVTM, CDR2 ANQGSEA. In nucleotides, the CDR3 is TGCAGCTTAGGGGCGGGGGGGCTGTCAGATACGCAGTATTTT. Amino acids: CSLGAGGLSDTQYF.

This chain connects TRBV20-1 to TRBJ1-6; possible D gene TRBD1, 5 bases. This CDR3 is built from 14 residues. The germline CDR1 and CDR2 sequences are DFQATT and SNEGSKA (reference sequence). Trimming stripped 3 bases from V and 9 bases from J, with 15 bases between. The CDR3 DNA reads as TGCAGTGCTAGTGCGTTGGGGCAAGGTTCACCCCTCCACTTT. Protein sequence: CSASALGQGSPLHF.

The J gene is TRBJ1-5, the V gene TRBV20-1; D gene uncertain. This CDR3 contains 11 residues. Trimming pared 3 bases from V and 5 bases from J, leaving 5 bases between. Germline-derived CDR1 and CDR2 are DFQATT and SNEGSKA (reference sequence). The CDR3: CSASQDQPQHF. In DNA, the CDR3 is TGCAGTGCTAGTCAGGATCAGCCCCAGCATTTT.

This sequence joins TRBV6-4 and TRBJ1-5; a weak D match, TRBD1 (6 bases). V shed 6 bases and J shed 0 bases, with 21 bases lying between them. This CDR3 has 18 amino acids. Germline values: CDR1 MRHNA, CDR2 SNTAGT. The DNA of the CDR3 is TGTGCCAGCAGAGGTTTCCGGGACACCAACAATAGCAATCAGCCCCAGCATTTT. Translation: CASRGFRDTNNSNQPQHF.

The V call is TRBV2, the J call TRBJ1-2, with a possible D match to TRBD1 (5 bases). The V end lost 3 bases, the J end lost 8 bases, and 22 bases lay between the germline ends. Germline CDR1 and CDR2: SNHLY and FYNNEI. The CDR3 contains 16 residues. CDR3 coding DNA: TGTGCCAGCAGTGACGTATTCGGGCAGGGAGGAGAGGGCTACACCTTC. This sequence encodes CASSDVFGQGGEGYTF.

The chain is built from TRBV9 and TRBJ1-5; D is perhaps TRBD1 (5 bases). The V end lost 1 base, the J end lost 2 bases, and 10 bases lay between the germline ends. The germline V gene encodes CDR1 SGDLS and CDR2 YYNGEE. This CDR3 spans 15 amino acids. CDR3 residues: CASSVNVGGNQPQHF. CDR3 in DNA: TGTGCCAGCAGCGTAAACGTAGGGGGCAATCAGCCCCAGCATTTT. The complete variable domain, with remaining parts taken from reference TRBV9 and TRBJ1-5, reads DSGVTQTPKHLITATGQRVTLRCSPRSGDLSVYWYQQSLDQGLQFLIQYYNGEERAKGNILERFSAQQFPDLHSELNLSSLELGDSALYFCASSVNVGGNQPQHFGDGTRLSIL.

The rearrangement links TRBV7-2 to TRBJ1-1, with D possibly being TRBD1 (5 bases). The CDR3 is 14 amino acids. Germline V CDR1 and CDR2: SGHTA, FQGNSA. The V gene lost 3 bases and the J gene lost 10 bases, with 18 bases spanning the gap. This CDR3 is CASSFLGAQNAAFF. The CDR3 DNA reads as TGTGCCAGCAGCTTCTTAGGGGCCCAAAACGCAGCTTTCTTT.

The V gene is TRBV19, the J gene TRBJ1-5; 10 bases agree with TRBD1. The J segment lost 0 bases and the V segment lost 1 base, leaving 3 bases of the junction unmatched. CDR1 and CDR2 from the germline V gene are LNHDA and SQIVND (reference sequence). This CDR3 is built from 17 residues. This CDR3 reads CASSIARTGGSNQPQHF. CDR3 nucleotides: TGTGCCAGTAGTATAGCTAGGACAGGGGGTAGCAATCAGCCCCAGCATTTT.

This chain joins TRBV7-8 and TRBJ2-2, with 14 bases that match TRBD2. The CDR3 contains 15 residues. Germline CDR1 is SGHVS and CDR2 is FQNEAQ. After removal of 7 bases from V and 8 bases from J, the junction contained 6 bases not matched to a gene. The CDR3: CASTGTSGSWGELFF. The CDR3 DNA sequence: TGTGCCAGCACCGGGACTAGCGGGAGCTGGGGGGAGCTGTTTTTT.

This chain joins TRBV18 and TRBJ1-1; 7 nucleotides line up with TRBD1. This CDR3 comprises 17 residues. The trim removed 3 bases at V and 1 base at J, leaving 11 bases unmatched. Germline V gene data show CDR1 as KGHSH and CDR2 as LQKENI. The CDR3 loop reads CASSPTRDSSPNTEAFF. CDR3 sequence (DNA): TGTGCCAGCTCACCCACCCGGGACAGCTCACCGAACACTGAAGCTTTCTTT.

The CDR3 region has the DNA TGCGCCAGCAGCCAACAAACAGGGAATGGCTACACCTTC. It yields the protein CASSQQTGNGYTF. This chain connects TRBV4-3 to TRBJ1-2, with D possibly being TRBD1 (6 bases). Per the germline V gene, CDR1 is LGHNA and CDR2 is YSLEER. The ends were cut back, 2 bases at V and 6 bases at J, with 10 bases in the middle. The CDR3 consists of 13 residues.

The genes are TRBV2 and TRBJ2-1; TRBD2 matches 7 bases. Losses at the gene ends were 8 bases for V and 5 bases for J; bases not matched to a gene: 18. CDR3 length equals 17 residues. In germline, CDR1 is SNHLY, CDR2 FYNNEI. CDR3 sequence reads: CASCYSRLGGGNNEQFF. As DNA, the CDR3 is TGTGCCAGCTGCTATTCACGGTTGGGCGGGGGAAACAATGAGCAGTTCTTC.

The chain joins TRBV19 to TRBJ2-3; 12 bases agree with TRBD1. Losses at the gene ends were 5 bases for V and 4 bases for J; bases not matched to a gene: 4. This CDR3 has 15 amino acids. Germline V gene data show CDR1 as LNHDA and CDR2 as SQIVND (reference sequence). The CDR3 loop reads CASSQGQGAADTQYF. The CDR3 DNA reads as TGTGCCAGTAGTCAGGGACAGGGGGCTGCAGATACGCAGTATTTT.

The V and J genes are TRBV7-2 and TRBJ2-2; possible D gene TRBD2, 5 bases. The V end lost 4 bases, the J end lost 1 base, and 7 bases lay between the germline ends. CDR1 and CDR2 (germline): SGHTA, FQGNSA. The CDR3 length is 14 residues. The CDR3 region has the DNA TGTGCCAGCAGCTCTAGCCAGAACACCGGGGAGCTGTTTTTT. Translating gives CASSSSQNTGELFF.

The sample holds a few counts of this clone. The rearrangement links TRBV5-6 to TRBJ2-7, with 13 bases matching TRBD2. The V segment lost 3 bases and the J segment 0 bases; nucleotides outside the gene matches: 3. Germline V gives CDR1 SGHDT, CDR2 YYEEEE. The CDR3 contains 16 residues. The chain's CDR3 is CASSWGLAGSSYEQYF. The CDR3 region has the DNA TGTGCCAGCAGCTGGGGACTAGCGGGGAGCTCCTACGAGCAGTACTTC.

CDR3 in amino acids: CASSRLAGETQYF. Written as DNA, the CDR3 is TGCGCCAGCAGCCGACTAGCGGGAGAGACCCAGTACTTC. The chain has TRBV4-1 and TRBJ2-5, with TRBD2 identical over 10 bases. V was pared by 4 bases and J by 4 bases, with 0 bases of the junction left unmatched. The CDR3 spans 13 residues. Germline V gives CDR1 MGHRA, CDR2 YSYEKL.